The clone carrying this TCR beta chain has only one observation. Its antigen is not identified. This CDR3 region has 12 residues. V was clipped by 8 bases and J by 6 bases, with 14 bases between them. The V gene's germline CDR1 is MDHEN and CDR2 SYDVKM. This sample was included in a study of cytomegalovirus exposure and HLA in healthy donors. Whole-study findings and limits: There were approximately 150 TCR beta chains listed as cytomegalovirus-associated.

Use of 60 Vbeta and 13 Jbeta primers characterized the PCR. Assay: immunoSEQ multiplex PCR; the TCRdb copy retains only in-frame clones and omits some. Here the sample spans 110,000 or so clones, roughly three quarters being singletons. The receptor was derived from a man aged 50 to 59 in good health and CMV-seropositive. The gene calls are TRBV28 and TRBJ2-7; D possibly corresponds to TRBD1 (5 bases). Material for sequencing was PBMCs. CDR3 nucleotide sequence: TGTGCCAGCGGGGCCTCCCGAAGCGAGCAGTACTTC. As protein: CASGASRSEQYF.